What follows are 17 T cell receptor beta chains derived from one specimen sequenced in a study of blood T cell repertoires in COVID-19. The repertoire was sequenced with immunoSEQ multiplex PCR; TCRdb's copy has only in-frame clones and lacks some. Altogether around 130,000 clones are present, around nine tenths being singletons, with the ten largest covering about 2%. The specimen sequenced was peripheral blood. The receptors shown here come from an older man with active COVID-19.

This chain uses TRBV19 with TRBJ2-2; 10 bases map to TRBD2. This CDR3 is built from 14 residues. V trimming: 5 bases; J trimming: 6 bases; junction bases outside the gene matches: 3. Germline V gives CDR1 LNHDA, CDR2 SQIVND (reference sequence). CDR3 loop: CASSPAGGSGELFF. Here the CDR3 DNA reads TGTGCCAGTAGTCCAGCGGGAGGGTCCGGGGAGCTGTTTTTT.

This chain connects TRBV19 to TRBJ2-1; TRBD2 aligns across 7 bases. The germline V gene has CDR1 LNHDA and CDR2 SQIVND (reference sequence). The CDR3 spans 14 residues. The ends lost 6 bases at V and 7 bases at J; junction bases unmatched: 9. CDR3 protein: CASSQLGGGNEQFF. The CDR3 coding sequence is TGTGCCAGTAGCCAACTCGGGGGAGGGAATGAGCAGTTCTTC.

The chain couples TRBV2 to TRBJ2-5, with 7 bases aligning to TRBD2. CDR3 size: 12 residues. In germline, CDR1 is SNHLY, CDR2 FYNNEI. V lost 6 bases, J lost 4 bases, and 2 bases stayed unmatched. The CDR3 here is CASRGLVETQYF. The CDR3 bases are TGTGCCAGCAGAGGACTAGTAGAGACCCAGTACTTC.

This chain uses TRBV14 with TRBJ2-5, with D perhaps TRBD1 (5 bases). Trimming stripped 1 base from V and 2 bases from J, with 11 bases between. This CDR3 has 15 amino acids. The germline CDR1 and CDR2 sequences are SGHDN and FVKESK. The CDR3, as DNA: TGTGCCAGCAGCCAAGCAGGGTCATATCAAGAGACCCAGTACTTC. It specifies CASSQAGSYQETQYF.

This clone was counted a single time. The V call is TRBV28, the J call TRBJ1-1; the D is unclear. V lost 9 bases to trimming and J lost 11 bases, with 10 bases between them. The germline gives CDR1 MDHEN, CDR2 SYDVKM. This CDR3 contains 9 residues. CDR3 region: CARSVEAFF. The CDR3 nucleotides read TGTGCCAGGTCCGTTGAGGCTTTCTTT.

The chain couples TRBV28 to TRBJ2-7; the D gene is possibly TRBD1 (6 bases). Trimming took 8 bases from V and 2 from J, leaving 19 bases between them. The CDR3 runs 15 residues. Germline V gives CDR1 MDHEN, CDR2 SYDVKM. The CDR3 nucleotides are TGTGCCAGCGGCCAGCACAGGGTGGGGCCCTACGAGCAGTACTTC. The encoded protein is CASGQHRVGPYEQYF.

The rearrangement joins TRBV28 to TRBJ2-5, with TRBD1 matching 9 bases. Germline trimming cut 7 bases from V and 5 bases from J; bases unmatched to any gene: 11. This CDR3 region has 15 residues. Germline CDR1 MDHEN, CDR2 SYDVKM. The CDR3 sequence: CASTPRDRVLETQYF. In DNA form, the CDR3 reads TGTGCCAGCACCCCCAGGGACAGGGTATTGGAGACCCAGTACTTC.

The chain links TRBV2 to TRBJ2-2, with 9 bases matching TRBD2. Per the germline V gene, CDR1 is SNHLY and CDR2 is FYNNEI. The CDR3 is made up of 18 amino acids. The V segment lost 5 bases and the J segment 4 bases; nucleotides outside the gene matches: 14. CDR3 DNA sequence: TGTGCCAGCAGTCCGGGACTAGCCCTAACCCCTCCCACCGGGGAGCTGTTTTTT. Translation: CASSPGLALTPPTGELFF.

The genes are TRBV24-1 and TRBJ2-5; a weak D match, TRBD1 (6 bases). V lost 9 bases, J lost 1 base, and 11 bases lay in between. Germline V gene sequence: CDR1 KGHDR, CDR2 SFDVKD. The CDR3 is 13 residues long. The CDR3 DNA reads TGTGCCACCCAGACAGGATTCCAAGAGACCCAGTACTTC. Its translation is CATQTGFQETQYF.

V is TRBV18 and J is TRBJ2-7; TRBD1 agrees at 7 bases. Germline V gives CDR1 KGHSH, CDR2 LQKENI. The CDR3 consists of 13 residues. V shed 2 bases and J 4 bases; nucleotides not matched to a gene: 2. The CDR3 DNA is TGTGCCAGCTCACCAGCAGGGGGATACGAGCAGTACTTC. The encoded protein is CASSPAGGYEQYF.

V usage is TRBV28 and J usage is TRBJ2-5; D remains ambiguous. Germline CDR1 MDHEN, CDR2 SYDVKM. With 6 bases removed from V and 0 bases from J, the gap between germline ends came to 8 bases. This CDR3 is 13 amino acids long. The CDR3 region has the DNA TGTGCCAGCAGCCCCCTGTACCAAGAGACCCAGTACTTC. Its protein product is CASSPLYQETQYF.

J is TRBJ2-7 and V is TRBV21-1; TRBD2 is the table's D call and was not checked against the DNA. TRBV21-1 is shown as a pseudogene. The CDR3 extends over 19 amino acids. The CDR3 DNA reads TGTGCCAGCAGCAAAGTGGCGTCTAGCGGGAGAAGGGGCGCCTACGAGCAGTACTTC. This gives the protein CASSKVASSGRRGAYEQYF.

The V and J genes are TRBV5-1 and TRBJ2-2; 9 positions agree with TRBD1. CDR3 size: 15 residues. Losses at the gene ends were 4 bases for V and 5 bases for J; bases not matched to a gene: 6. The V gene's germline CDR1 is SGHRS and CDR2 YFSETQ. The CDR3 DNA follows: TGCGCCAGCAGCCAGGGACAGGGATGGACCGGGGAGCTGTTTTTT. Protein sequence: CASSQGQGWTGELFF.

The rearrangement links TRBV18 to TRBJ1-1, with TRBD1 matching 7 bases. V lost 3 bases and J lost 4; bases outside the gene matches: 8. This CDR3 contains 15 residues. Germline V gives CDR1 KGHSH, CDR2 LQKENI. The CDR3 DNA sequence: TGTGCCAGCTCACCTTTGGGGCAGGGGGTCACTGAAGCTTTCTTT. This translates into CASSPLGQGVTEAFF. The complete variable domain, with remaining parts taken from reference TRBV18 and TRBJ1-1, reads NAGVMQNPRHLVRRRGQEARLRCSPMKGHSHVYWYRQLPEEGLKFMVYLQKENIIDESGMPKERFSAEFPKEGPSILRIQQVVRGDSAAYFCASSPLGQGVTEAFFGQGTRLTVV.

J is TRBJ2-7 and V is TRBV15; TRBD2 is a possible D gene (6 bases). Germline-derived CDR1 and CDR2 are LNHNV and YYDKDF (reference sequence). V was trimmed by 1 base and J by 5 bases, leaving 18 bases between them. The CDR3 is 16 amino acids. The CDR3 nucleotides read TGTGCCACCAGCAGAGGGTGGGGGGAGCAAAGGGACGAGCAGTACTTC. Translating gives CATSRGWGEQRDEQYF.

The CDR3 here is CASSEGTSGSGEQFF. CDR3 DNA sequence: TGTGCCAGCAGTGAAGGGACTAGCGGGAGTGGTGAGCAGTTCTTC. This sequence joins TRBV6-1 and TRBJ2-1, with TRBD2 identical over 13 bases. V lost 1 base, J lost 9 bases, and 3 bases stayed unmatched. This CDR3 has 15 amino acids. Germline loops: CDR1 MNHNS, CDR2 SASEGT.

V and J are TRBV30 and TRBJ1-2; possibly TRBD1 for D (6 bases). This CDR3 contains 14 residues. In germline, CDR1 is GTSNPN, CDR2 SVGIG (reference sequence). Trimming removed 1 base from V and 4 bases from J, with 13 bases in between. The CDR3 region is CAWSALQGSYGYTF. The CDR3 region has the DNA TGTGCCTGGAGTGCCCTACAGGGAAGCTATGGCTACACCTTC.